What follows describes a single TCR beta chain. As yet, its antigen is unknown. This record comes from a study of T-cell memory formation after mild COVID-19. As for the study in general: Most TCR clusters belonged to a single donor. Points from the study as a whole: Clones which contracted sat mainly in CM and EM if CD4+, and in EMRA if CD8+. Among clones contracting day 15 to 85, CD4/CD8 was balanced, whereas later expanders leaned CD4+. Confirmation was lacking for SARS-CoV-2 specificity of second-wave clones that peaked on day 37.

CDR3 length equals 13 residues. Trimming took 5 bases from V and 7 from J, leaving 12 bases between them. Germline V gene lookup returns CDR1 MNHEY and CDR2 SVGEGT. TCRdb called the 5' RACE reads again in MiXCR, with one record for every CDR3 protein. The sample carries 360,000 or so distinct CDR3 sequences, around 27% recorded once. The source is an adult woman who had mild COVID-19 (a few samples of this study predate the infection). Cell type and time point are not known. The specimen sequenced was PBMCs or a T cell subset sorted from them (not recorded which). The chain combines TRBV6-2 or TRBV6-3 with TRBJ2-1; tentatively, D is TRBD2 (5 bases). For the CDR3, the DNA is TGTGCCAGCAGTACGGGCCGAGGGAATGAGCAGTTCTTC. The encoded protein is CASSTGRGNEQFF.